The present entry profiles one TCR delta chain with its context. This is likely an artifact of a read error, given a far larger clone one base away. PBMCs from patients and controls supplied the genomic DNA for sequencing. Germline CDR1 is GEAIGNYY and CDR2 is EKD. J gave up 0 bases and V 1 base, and 18 bases lay outside the gene matches. The CDR3 has 20 amino acids. TCRdb fed the multiplex PCR reads into CATT to redo clone calling. This sample has under 5,000 delta-chain clones, with around 1% found just once. The sample comes from a study of gamma delta lymphoproliferative disorders and STAT genes. Study at large: Gamma-chain libraries were built from at least 50 ng of genomic DNA with the LymphoTrack Dx TCRG Assay.

This receptor was taken from a human donor in good health. The sequencing sample was made of blood. V and J are TRDV2 and TRDJ1; 8 positions match TRDD3. The CDR3 nucleotides are TGTGCCTGTGACACTATCGCTGCGAATCTGGGGGACCTGTACACCGATAAACTCATCTTT. Its protein product is CACDTIAANLGDLYTDKLIF.